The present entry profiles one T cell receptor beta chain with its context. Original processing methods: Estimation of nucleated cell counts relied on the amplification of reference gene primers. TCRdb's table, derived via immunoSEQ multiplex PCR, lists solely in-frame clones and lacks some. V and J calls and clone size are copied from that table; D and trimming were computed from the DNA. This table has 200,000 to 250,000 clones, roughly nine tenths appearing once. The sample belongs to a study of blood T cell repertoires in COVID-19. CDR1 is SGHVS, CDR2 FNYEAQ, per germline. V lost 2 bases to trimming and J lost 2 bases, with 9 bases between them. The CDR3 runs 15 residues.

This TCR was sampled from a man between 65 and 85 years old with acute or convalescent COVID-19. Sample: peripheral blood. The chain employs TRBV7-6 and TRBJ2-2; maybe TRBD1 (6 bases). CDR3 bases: TGTGCCAGCAGCTTACAGGGGACCAACACCGGGGAGCTGTTTTTT. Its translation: CASSLQGTNTGELFF. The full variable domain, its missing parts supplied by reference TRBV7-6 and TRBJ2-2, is GAGVSQSPRYKVTKRGQDVALRCDPISGHVSLYWYRQALGQGPEFLTYFNYEAQQDKSGLPNDRFSAERPEGSISTLTIQRTEQRDSAMYRCASSLQGTNTGELFFGEGSRLTVL.